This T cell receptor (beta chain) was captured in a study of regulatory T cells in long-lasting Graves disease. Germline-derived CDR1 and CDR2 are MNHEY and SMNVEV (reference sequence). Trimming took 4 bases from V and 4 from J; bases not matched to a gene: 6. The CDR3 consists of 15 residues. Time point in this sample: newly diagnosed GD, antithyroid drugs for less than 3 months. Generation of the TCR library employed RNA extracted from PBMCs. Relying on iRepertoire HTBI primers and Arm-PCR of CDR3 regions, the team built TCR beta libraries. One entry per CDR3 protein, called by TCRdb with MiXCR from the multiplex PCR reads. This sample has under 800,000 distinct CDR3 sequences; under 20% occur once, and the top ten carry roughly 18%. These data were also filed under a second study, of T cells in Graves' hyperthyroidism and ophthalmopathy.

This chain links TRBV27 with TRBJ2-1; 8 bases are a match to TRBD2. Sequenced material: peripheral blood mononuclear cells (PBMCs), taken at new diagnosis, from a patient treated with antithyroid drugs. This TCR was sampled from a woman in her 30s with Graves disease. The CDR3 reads CASSYAGGPYNEQFF. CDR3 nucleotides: TGTGCCAGCAGTTATGCGGGGGGTCCATACAATGAGCAGTTCTTC.